A selection of T cell receptor beta chains follows, all from one sample in a study of T cell clonotyping in hematopoietic cell transplantation. Measured with immunoSEQ multiplex PCR; TCRdb has only the in-frame clones, and not every one. The sample has fewer than 9,500 clones, roughly 94% seen once. The material sequenced was peripheral blood mononuclear cells, taken 30 days after allogeneic stem cell transplant. These receptors originate from a male patient between 60 and 69 years old who had an allogeneic stem cell transplant from an unrelated donor, so T cells may come from the graft donor. Some clones in this sample may be carry-over from other donors' samples. Each CDR3 is given with its conserved first and last residue. Each record gives: V gene, D gene, clone size, J gene, CDR3 DNA, CDR3 protein. A D gene is named only where the DNA matches it firmly. The size field is filled for only some rows; it gives once, few, many or a size class.

v_gene: TRBV30
d_gene: TRBD2
abundance: -
j_gene: TRBJ2-3
CDR3nt: TGTGCCGGTAGTCCGGGAGGGGTCACAGATACGCAGTATTTT
CDR3aa: CAGSPGGVTDTQYF

v_gene: TRBV18
d_gene: -
abundance: -
j_gene: TRBJ2-7
CDR3nt: TGTGCCAGCTCACTTTCCTACGAGCAGTACTTC
CDR3aa: CASSLSYEQYF

v_gene: TRBV28
d_gene: -
abundance: -
j_gene: TRBJ2-7
CDR3nt: TGTGCCAGCAGTAGTTTAGGCGGGGCCTCCTACGAGCAGTACTTC
CDR3aa: CASSSLGGASYEQYF

v_gene: TRBV10-3
d_gene: TRBD1
abundance: -
j_gene: TRBJ1-3
CDR3nt: TGTGCCATCAGCCCCAGGGACAGGGTATATGGAAACACCATATATTTT
CDR3aa: CAISPRDRVYGNTIYF

v_gene: TRBV27
d_gene: -
abundance: -
j_gene: TRBJ2-1
CDR3nt: TGTGCCAGCAGCTTGTGGGGCAGCTACAATGAGCAGTTCTTC
CDR3aa: CASSLWGSYNEQFF

v_gene: TRBV28
d_gene: TRBD2
abundance: once
j_gene: TRBJ2-7
CDR3nt: TGTGCCAGCAGCACTAGCGGGAGCTCCTACGAGCAGTACTTC
CDR3aa: CASSTSGSSYEQYF

v_gene: TRBV19
d_gene: -
abundance: -
j_gene: TRBJ2-3
CDR3nt: TGTGCCAGTAGTATAGATCGAGATAGAAGCACAGATACGCAGTATTTT
CDR3aa: CASSIDRDRSTDTQYF

v_gene: TRBV29-1
d_gene: -
abundance: once
j_gene: TRBJ2-5
CDR3nt: TGCAGCACAAGAGACAGTTTTCAAGAGACCCAGTACTTC
CDR3aa: CSTRDSFQETQYF

v_gene: TRBV7-2
d_gene: -
abundance: -
j_gene: TRBJ2-7
CDR3nt: TGTGCCAGCAGCGCAAGGGCTCACGAGCAGTACTTC
CDR3aa: CASSARAHEQYF

v_gene: TRBV5-4
d_gene: -
abundance: -
j_gene: TRBJ2-7
CDR3nt: TGTGCCAGCAGCTTGGCCAAGGGCAAATACGAGCAGTACTTC
CDR3aa: CASSLAKGKYEQYF

v_gene: TRBV28
d_gene: TRBD2
abundance: -
j_gene: TRBJ2-1
CDR3nt: TGTGCCAGCAGTTTACTAGCGGGGTACAATGAGCAGTTCTTC
CDR3aa: CASSLLAGYNEQFF

v_gene: TRBV20-1
d_gene: -
abundance: -
j_gene: TRBJ1-1
CDR3nt: TGCAGTGCTCTCCCGGGAATTGAAGCTTTCTTT
CDR3aa: CSALPGIEAFF

v_gene: TRBV28
d_gene: TRBD1
abundance: -
j_gene: TRBJ1-1
CDR3nt: TGTGCCAGCAGTCGACCAGGGGGTATGAACACTGAAGCTTTCTTT
CDR3aa: CASSRPGGMNTEAFF